The 7 T cell receptor beta chains given below trace back to one sample, sequenced in a study of shared clonotypes between healthy human individuals (dated by TCRdb to the early 2020s). Libraries were prepared through the immunoSEQ multiplex PCR assay. Sourced from immuneACCESS, this table was stored by TCRdb with only in-frame sequences that have V and J called. A share of the clones is absent; for the studies checked, an unresolved V gene accounts for under half, and the remainder has no known explanation. The sample includes about 730,000 clones, with around 70% observed a single time. The leading ten clones occupy approximately 1.8% of the sample. The sample consisted of memory CD4+ T cells sorted from blood. This specimen's cell subset or site label, per the study, means: CD45RA-negative fraction. The receptor set was obtained from a woman in her thirties in good health.

The chain is built from TRBV5-1 and TRBJ1-1, with TRBD1 identical over 7 bases. The CDR3 sequence is 13 residues long. V shed 4 bases and J 4 bases; nucleotides not matched to a gene: 4. Per the germline V gene, CDR1 is SGHRS and CDR2 is YFSETQ. The CDR3 is CASSPGQITEAFF. The CDR3 DNA follows: TGCGCCAGCAGCCCGGGACAGATCACTGAAGCTTTCTTT.

The V and J genes are TRBV28 and TRBJ1-2; TRBD1 might be the D (5 bases). This CDR3 contains 15 residues. Per the germline V gene, CDR1 is MDHEN and CDR2 is SYDVKM. The V gene lost 5 bases and the J gene lost 5 bases, with 18 bases spanning the gap. CDR3 protein: CASSPPWVGLYGYTF. CDR3 bases: TGTGCCAGCAGTCCCCCGTGGGTGGGGCTGTATGGCTACACCTTC.

CDR3 sequence (DNA): TGTGCCAGCACGGCTTACCCGAACACCGGGGAGCTGTTTTTT. Its translation is CASTAYPNTGELFF. The rearrangement uses TRBV6-6 and TRBJ2-2, with unresolved D. Between the trimmed V and J ends, which lost 7 bases and 0 bases, there was a span of 9 bases. This CDR3 is built from 14 residues. The germline V gene has CDR1 MNHNY and CDR2 SVGAGI (reference sequence).

This sequence joins TRBV6-5 and TRBJ2-1; 8 positions agree with TRBD1. The trim removed 6 bases at V and 7 bases at J, leaving 11 bases unmatched. This CDR3 is 15 amino acids long. The germline V gene encodes CDR1 MNHEY and CDR2 SVGAGI. The CDR3 coding sequence is TGTGCCAGCAGGGGAGAGACAGGGGTAGTGAATGAGCAGTTCTTC. This sequence encodes CASRGETGVVNEQFF.

This clone was seen a single time. The chain uses TRBV27 and TRBJ2-5; 9 bases match TRBD2. From germline, CDR1 is MNHEY and CDR2 SMNVEV (reference sequence). The V and J ends lost 3 bases and 5 bases, in that order; junction bases with no gene match: 10. This CDR3 spans 16 amino acids. CDR3 region: CASSLRLAVGVETQYF. DNA for the CDR3: TGTGCCAGCAGTTTGAGACTAGCGGTAGGCGTGGAGACCCAGTACTTC.

As for this clone: The identical CDR3 is also encoded by other nucleotide sequences in the sample. The chain joins TRBV28 to TRBJ2-2; D ambiguous. V was cut by 5 bases and J by 7 bases, with 14 bases left in between. The CDR3 consists of 14 residues. Germline CDR1 is MDHEN and CDR2 is SYDVKM. The CDR3 is CASSSPGRDGELFF. DNA for the CDR3: TGTGCCAGCAGTAGCCCCGGTAGAGACGGGGAGCTGTTTTTT.

About this clone itself: Additional DNA sequences in this sample encode the identical CDR3. V and J are TRBV6-6 and TRBJ1-1, with D tentatively TRBD1 (5 bases). Looked up from germline, CDR1 is MNHNY and CDR2 is SVGAGI (reference sequence). The CDR3 is 13 residues long. V dropped 7 bases and J dropped 3 bases, with 12 bases sitting between them. CDR3 bases: TGTGCCAGCAATCGGGGGGAGGACACTGAAGCTTTCTTT. Translating gives CASNRGEDTEAFF.